This T cell receptor beta chain was retrieved from a study of T cells in Graves' hyperthyroidism and ophthalmopathy. Amplified TCR beta CDR3 regions came from RNA transcripts. A set of HTBI primers served as the primers for a first-round RT-PCR of the TCR CDR3. TCRdb independently ran MiXCR on the multiplex PCR reads; one entry per CDR3 protein. The data hold 530,000 or so distinct CDR3 sequences, with just over 45% observed a single time. The CDR3 loop spans 12 amino acids. V was pared by 7 bases and J by 8 bases, with 7 bases of the junction left unmatched. Germline V CDR1 and CDR2: ENHRY, SYGVKD. The clonotype originates from a woman aged 18-29 years with Graves' hyperthyroidism. Material for sequencing was peripheral blood or thyroid tissue (not recorded which). The rearrangement links TRBV10-3 to TRBJ1-2, with 7 bases that match TRBD1. CDR3 sequence reads: CAINLQGRGYTF. CDR3 in DNA: TGTGCCATCAATTTACAGGGGAGAGGCTACACCTTC.